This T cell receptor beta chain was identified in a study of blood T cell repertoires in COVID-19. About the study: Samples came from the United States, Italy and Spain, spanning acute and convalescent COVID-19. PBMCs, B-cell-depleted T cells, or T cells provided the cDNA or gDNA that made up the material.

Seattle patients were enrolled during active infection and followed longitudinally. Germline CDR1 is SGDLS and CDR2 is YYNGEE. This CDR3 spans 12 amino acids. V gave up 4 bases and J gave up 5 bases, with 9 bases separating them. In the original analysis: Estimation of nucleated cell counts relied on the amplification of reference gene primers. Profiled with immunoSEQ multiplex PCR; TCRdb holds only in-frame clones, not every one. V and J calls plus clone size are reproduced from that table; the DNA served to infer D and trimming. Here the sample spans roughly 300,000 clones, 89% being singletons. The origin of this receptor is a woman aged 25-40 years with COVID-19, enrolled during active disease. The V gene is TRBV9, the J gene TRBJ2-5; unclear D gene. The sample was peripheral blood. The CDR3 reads CASSRSRETQYF. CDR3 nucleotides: TGTGCCAGCAGCCGTAGTCGGGAGACCCAGTACTTC.